Listed here are 3 T cell receptor beta chains from one sample, sequenced in a study of OX40 agonist ivuxolimab in advanced cancers. The repertoire was sequenced with immunoSEQ multiplex PCR; TCRdb's copy has only in-frame clones and lacks some. This table has around 80,000 clones, roughly 84% appearing once. Here the sequenced sample was CD4+ or CD8+ T cells sorted from blood, taken in a trial of the OX40 agonist ivuxolimab. The source is an adult with an advanced solid tumor such as melanoma, head and neck, liver or kidney cancer.

The chain employs TRBV19 and TRBJ2-1; D gene ambiguous. This CDR3 has 14 amino acids. V was pared by 3 bases and J by 6 bases, with 12 bases between. The germline CDR1 and CDR2 sequences are LNHDA and SQIVND (reference sequence). CDR3 DNA sequence: TGTGCCAGTAGTATGGGTCTCCACGGCAATGAGCAGTTCTTC. This encodes CASSMGLHGNEQFF. The entire variable domain, with the rest obtained from reference TRBV19 and TRBJ2-1, is as follows: DGGITQSPKYLFRKEGQNVTLSCEQNLNHDAMYWYRQDPGQGLRLIYYSQIVNDFQKGDIAEGYSVSREKKESFPLTVTSAQKNPTAFYLCASSMGLHGNEQFFGPGTRLTVL.

The rearrangement joins TRBV18 to TRBJ1-3, with D possibly being TRBD1 (5 bases). The germline gives CDR1 KGHSH, CDR2 LQKENI. Trimming stripped 3 bases from V and 5 bases from J, with 17 bases between. The CDR3 length is 16 residues. CDR3 nucleotides: TGTGCCAGCTCACCCTCGTGGGGCGACACAAGAAACACCATATATTTT. This sequence encodes CASSPSWGDTRNTIYF.

CDR3 protein: CASSLQGVEETQYF. The CDR3 DNA reads as TGTGCCAGCAGCTTACAGGGAGTGGAGGAGACCCAGTACTTC. V and J are TRBV5-4 and TRBJ2-5; TRBD1 might be the D (6 bases). This CDR3 region has 14 residues. V was clipped by 2 bases and J by 5 bases, with 13 bases between them. Germline V CDR1 and CDR2: SGHNT, YYREEE (reference sequence).